This T cell receptor (beta chain) came from a study of CD8 T cells in ankylosing spondylitis. The V gene's germline CDR1 is MGHRA and CDR2 YSYEKL. V was shortened by 0 bases and J by 4 bases, with 13 bases between the two germline ends. This CDR3 region has 15 residues. Molecular-barcoded quantitative 5'-RACE produced these TCR beta libraries. TCRdb redid the calling of the 5' RACE reads with MiXCR, one entry per CDR3 protein. The repertoire holds around 100,000 distinct CDR3 sequences, approximately 8.9% seen once, with more than 30% in the top ten. This clonotype was seen a few times. Its antigen remains unknown. Study conclusions and caveats: Disease-associated clones were CD8+ and fairly uncommon in peripheral blood. The study identified a TCR beta motif of under ten highly homologous variants that appeared characteristic of ankylosing spondylitis blood.

The clonotype comes from a male donor with ankylosing spondylitis. The sequencing input was blood, either unsorted or a sorted T cell fraction (not recorded which). This chain joins TRBV4-1 and TRBJ2-7, with D tentatively TRBD2 (6 bases). CDR3 sequence: CASSQDRGLTYEQYF. Here the CDR3 DNA reads TGCGCCAGCAGCCAAGATCGGGGACTGACATACGAGCAGTACTTC.